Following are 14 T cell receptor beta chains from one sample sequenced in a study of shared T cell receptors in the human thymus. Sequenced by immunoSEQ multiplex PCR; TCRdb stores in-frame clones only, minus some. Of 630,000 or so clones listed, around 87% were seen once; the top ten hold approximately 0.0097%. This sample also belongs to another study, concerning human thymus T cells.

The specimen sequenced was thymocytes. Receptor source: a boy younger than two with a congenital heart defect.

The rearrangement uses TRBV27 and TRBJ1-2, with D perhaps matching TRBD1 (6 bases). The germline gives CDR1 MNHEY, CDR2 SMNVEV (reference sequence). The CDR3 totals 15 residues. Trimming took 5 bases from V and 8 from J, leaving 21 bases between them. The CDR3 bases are TGTGCCAGCAGTCCAAGGGGGAAATTGGATTACGGCTACACCTTC. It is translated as CASSPRGKLDYGYTF.

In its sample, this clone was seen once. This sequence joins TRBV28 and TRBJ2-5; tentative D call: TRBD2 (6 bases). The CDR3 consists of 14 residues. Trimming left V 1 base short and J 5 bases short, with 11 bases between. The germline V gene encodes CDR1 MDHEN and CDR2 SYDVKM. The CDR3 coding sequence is TGTGCCAGCAGTTTATTGGTCCTAGCGGAGACCCAGTACTTC. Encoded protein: CASSLLVLAETQYF.

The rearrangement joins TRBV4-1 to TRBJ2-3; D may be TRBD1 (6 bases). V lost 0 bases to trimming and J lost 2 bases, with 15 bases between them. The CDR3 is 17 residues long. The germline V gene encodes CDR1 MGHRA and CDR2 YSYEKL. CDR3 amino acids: CASSQDIQGPDTDTQYF. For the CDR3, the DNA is TGCGCCAGCAGCCAAGACATCCAGGGGCCGGACACAGATACGCAGTATTTT.

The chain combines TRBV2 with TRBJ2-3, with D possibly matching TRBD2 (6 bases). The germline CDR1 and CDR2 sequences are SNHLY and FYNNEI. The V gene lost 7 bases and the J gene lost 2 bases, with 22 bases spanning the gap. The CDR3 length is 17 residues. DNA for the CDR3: TGTGCCAGCAATAATCGCTGGAGGGACCATTCCACAGATACGCAGTATTTT. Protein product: CASNNRWRDHSTDTQYF.

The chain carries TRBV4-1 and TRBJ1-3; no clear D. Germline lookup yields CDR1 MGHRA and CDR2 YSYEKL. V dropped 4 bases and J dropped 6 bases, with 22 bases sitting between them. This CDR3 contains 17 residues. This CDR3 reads CASSLPKRASQPNTIYF. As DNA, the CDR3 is TGCGCCAGCAGCCTACCTAAGAGGGCCAGCCAGCCAAACACCATATATTTT.

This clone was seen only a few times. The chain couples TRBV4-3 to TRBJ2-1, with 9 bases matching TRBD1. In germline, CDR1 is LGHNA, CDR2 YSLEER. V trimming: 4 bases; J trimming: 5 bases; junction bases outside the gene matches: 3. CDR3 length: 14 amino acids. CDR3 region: CASSRRTGDNEQFF. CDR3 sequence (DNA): TGCGCCAGCAGCCGACGGACAGGGGACAATGAGCAGTTCTTC.

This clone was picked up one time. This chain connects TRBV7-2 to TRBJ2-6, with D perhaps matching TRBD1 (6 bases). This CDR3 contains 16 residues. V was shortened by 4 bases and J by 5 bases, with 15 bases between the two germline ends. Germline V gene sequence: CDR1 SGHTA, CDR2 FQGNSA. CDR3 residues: CASSSTGPGRANVLTF. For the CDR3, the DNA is TGTGCCAGCAGCTCGACAGGCCCGGGAAGGGCCAACGTCCTGACTTTC. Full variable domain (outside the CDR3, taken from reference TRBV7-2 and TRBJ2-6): GAGVSQSPSNKVTEKGKDVELRCDPISGHTALYWYRQSLGQGLEFLIYFQGNSAPDKSGLPSDRFSAERTGGSVSTLTIQRTQQEDSAVYLCASSSTGPGRANVLTFGAGSRLTVL.

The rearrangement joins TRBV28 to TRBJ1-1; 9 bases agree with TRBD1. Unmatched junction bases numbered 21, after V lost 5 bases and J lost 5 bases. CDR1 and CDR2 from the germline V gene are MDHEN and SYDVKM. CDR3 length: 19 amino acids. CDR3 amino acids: CASSRPYRDRAESGTEAFF. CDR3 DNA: TGTGCCAGCAGTCGCCCCTATCGGGACAGGGCCGAGTCGGGGACTGAAGCTTTCTTT.

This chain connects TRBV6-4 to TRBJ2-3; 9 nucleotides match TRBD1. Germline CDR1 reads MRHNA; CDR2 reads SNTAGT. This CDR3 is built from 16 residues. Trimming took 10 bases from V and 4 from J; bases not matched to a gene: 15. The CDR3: CATRGTDRGGPDTQYF. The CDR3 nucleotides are TGTGCCACCAGAGGTACCGACAGGGGGGGGCCAGATACGCAGTATTTT.

The CDR3 DNA sequence: TGTGCCAGCAGTTTACCCGGACTGCCGGAAACCGGGGAGCTGTTTTTT. Its protein product is CASSLPGLPETGELFF. This rearrangement joins TRBV28 to TRBJ2-2, with D possibly TRBD2 on 5 matching bases. Germline V gene lookup returns CDR1 MDHEN and CDR2 SYDVKM. This CDR3 is 16 amino acids long. Trimming left V 2 bases short and J 5 bases short, with 15 bases between.

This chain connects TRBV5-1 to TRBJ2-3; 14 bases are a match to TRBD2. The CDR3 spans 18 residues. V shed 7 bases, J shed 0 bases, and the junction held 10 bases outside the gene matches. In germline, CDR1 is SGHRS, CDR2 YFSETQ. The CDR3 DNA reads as TGCGCCAGCGCGACTCGACTAGCGGGAGGGCCGAGCACAGATACGCAGTATTTT. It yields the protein CASATRLAGGPSTDTQYF.

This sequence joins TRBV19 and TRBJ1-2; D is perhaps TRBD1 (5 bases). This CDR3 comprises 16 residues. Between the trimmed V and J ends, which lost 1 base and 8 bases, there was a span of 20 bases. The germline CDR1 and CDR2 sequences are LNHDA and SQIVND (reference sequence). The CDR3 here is CASSIVPRTPPTGYTF. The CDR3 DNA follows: TGTGCCAGTAGTATAGTACCCCGGACACCGCCAACAGGCTACACCTTC.

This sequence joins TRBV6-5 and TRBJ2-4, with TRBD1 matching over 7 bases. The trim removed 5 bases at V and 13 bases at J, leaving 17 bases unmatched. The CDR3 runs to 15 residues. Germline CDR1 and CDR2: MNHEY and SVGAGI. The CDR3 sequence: CASSPSGRGTRGQYF. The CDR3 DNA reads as TGTGCCAGCAGTCCCTCGGGCAGGGGAACCAGGGGGCAGTACTTC.

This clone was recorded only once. CDR3 nucleotides: TGTGCCACCGCGGAACAGGGGTACGACGAGCAGTACTTC. The encoded protein is CATAEQGYDEQYF. This chain joins TRBV28 and TRBJ2-7, with 7 bases fitting TRBD1. The germline gives CDR1 MDHEN, CDR2 SYDVKM. V lost 10 bases to trimming and J lost 5 bases; unmatched junction nucleotides: 11. CDR3 size: 13 residues.